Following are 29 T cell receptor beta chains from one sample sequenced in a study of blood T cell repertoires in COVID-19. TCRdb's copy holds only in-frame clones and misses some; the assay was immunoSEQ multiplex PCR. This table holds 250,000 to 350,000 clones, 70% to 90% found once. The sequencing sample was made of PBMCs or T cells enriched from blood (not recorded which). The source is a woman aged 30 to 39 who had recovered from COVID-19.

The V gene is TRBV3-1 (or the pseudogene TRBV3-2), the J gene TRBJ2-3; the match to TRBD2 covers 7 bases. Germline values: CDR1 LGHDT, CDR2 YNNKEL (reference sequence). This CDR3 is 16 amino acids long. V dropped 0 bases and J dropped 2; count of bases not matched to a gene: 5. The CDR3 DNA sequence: TGTGCCAGCAGCCAAGAACACGGGGACTACACAGATACGCAGTATTTT. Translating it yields CASSQEHGDYTDTQYF.

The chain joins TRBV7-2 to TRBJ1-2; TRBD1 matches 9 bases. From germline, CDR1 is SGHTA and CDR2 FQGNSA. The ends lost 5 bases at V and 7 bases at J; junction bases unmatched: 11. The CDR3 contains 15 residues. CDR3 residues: CASSPPGQGIGGYTF. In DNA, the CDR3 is TGTGCCAGCAGCCCACCGGGACAGGGTATCGGTGGCTACACCTTC.

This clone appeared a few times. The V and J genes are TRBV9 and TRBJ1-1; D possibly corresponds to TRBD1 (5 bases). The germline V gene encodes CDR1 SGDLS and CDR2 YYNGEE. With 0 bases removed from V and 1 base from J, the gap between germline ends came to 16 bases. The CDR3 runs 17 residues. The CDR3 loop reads CASSVGDWGAQNTEAFF. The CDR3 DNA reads TGTGCCAGCAGCGTAGGTGATTGGGGCGCACAGAACACTGAAGCTTTCTTT.

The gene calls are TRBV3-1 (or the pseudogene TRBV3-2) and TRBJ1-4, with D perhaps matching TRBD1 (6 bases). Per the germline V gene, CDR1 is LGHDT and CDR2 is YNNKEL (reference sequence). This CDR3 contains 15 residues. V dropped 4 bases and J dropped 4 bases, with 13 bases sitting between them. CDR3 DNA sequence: TGTGCCAGCAGCCCCAGTCTACAGGGTAATGAAAAACTGTTTTTT. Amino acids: CASSPSLQGNEKLFF.

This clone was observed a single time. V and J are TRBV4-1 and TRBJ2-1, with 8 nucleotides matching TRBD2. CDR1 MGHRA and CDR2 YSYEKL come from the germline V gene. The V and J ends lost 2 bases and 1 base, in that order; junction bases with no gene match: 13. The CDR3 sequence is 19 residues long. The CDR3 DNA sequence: TGCGCCAGCAGCCAAATTCAGCCCGGGAGCGGGAGTTCCTACAATGAGCAGTTCTTC. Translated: CASSQIQPGSGSSYNEQFF.

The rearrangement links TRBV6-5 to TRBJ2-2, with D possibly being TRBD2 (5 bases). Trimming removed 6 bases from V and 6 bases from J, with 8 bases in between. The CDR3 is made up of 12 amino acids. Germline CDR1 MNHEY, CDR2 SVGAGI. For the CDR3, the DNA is TGTGCCAGCAGATTCGGGGCCGGGGAGCTGTTTTTT. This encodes CASRFGAGELFF.

In DNA, the CDR3 is TGTGCCAGCAGAGTAGTTAGCGGGAGGGCGAGCGGTTTCTACGAGCAGTACTTC. It encodes CASRVVSGRASGFYEQYF. The gene calls are TRBV27 and TRBJ2-7, with TRBD2 matching over 11 bases. Germline CDR1 is MNHEY and CDR2 is SMNVEV (reference sequence). V shed 6 bases, J shed 3 bases, and the junction held 16 bases outside the gene matches. The CDR3 is 18 amino acids.

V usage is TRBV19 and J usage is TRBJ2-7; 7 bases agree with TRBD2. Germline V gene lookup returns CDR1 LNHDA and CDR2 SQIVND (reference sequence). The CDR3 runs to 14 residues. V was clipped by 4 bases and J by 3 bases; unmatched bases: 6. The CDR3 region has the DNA TGTGCCAGTAGTACCAGCGGGGTCAACTACGAGCAGTACTTC. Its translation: CASSTSGVNYEQYF.

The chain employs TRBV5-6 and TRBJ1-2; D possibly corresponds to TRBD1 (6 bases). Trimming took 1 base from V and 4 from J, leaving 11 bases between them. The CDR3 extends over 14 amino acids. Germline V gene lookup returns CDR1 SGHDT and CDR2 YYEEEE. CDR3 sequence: CASSLLGAVYGYTF. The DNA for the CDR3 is TGTGCCAGCAGCTTGTTGGGGGCCGTCTATGGCTACACCTTC.

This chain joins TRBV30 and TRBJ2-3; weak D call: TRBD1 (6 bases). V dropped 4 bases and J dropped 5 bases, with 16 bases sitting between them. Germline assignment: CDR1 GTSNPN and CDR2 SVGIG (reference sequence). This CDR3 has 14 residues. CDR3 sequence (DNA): TGTGCCTGGACTAACTCCGACAGGCGAGATACGCAGTATTTT. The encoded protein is CAWTNSDRRDTQYF.

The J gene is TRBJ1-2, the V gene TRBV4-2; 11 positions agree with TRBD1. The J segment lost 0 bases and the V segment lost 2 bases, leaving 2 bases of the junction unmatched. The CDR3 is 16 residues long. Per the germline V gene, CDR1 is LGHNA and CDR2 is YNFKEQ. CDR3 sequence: CASSQTGQGANYGYTF. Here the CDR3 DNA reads TGTGCCAGCAGCCAAACGGGACAGGGGGCTAACTATGGCTACACCTTC.

CDR3 residues: CATSRKTGVGQHF. The CDR3 bases are TGTGCCACCAGCAGAAAAACAGGGGTCGGCCAGCATTTT. The rearrangement links TRBV15 to TRBJ1-5; 7 bases match TRBD1. The germline gives CDR1 LNHNV, CDR2 YYDKDF (reference sequence). The CDR3 extends over 13 amino acids. V shed 2 bases, J shed 12 bases, and the junction held 7 bases outside the gene matches.

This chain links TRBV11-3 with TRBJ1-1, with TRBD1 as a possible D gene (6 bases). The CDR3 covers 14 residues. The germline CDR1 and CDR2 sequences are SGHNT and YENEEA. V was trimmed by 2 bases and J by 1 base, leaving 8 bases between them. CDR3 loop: CASSLTGTNTEAFF. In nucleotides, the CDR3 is TGTGCCAGCAGCTTAACAGGGACGAACACTGAAGCTTTCTTT.

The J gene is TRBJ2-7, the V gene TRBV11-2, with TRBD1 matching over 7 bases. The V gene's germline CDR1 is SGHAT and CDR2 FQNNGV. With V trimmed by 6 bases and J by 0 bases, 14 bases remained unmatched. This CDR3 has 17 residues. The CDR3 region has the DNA TGTGCCAGCAGAAATATTCGGACAGGAAGATCCTCCTACGAGCAGTACTTC. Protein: CASRNIRTGRSSYEQYF.

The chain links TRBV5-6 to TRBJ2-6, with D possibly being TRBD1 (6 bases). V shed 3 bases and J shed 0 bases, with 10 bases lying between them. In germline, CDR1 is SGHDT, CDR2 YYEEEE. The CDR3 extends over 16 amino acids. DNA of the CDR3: TGTGCCAGCAGCTCCGGACAGAGCTCTGGGGCCAACGTCCTGACTTTC. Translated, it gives CASSSGQSSGANVLTF. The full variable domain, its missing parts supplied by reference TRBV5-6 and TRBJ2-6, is DAGVTQSPTHLIKTRGQQVTLRCSPKSGHDTVSWYQQALGQGPQFIFQYYEEEERQRGNFPDRFSGHQFPNYSSELNVNALLLGDSALYLCASSSGQSSGANVLTFGAGSRLTVL.

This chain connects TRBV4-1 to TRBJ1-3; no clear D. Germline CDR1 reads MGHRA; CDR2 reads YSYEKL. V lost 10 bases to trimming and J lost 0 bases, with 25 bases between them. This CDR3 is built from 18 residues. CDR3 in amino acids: CANYLRRRKVYSGNTIYF. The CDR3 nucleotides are TGCGCCAACTACTTAAGGAGGCGGAAAGTCTACTCTGGAAACACCATATATTTT.

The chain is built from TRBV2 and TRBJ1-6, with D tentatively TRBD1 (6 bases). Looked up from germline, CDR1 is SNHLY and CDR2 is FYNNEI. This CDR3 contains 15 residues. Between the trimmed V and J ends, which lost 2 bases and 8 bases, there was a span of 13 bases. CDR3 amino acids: CASSELLSGDSPLHF. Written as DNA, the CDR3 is TGTGCCAGCAGTGAATTGCTGTCAGGGGATTCACCCCTCCACTTT.

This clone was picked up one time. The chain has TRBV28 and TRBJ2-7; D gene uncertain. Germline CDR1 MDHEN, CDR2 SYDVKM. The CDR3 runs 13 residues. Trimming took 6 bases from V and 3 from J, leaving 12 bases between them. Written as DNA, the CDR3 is TGTGCCAGCAGACCTTACTACCTCTACGAGCAGTACTTC. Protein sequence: CASRPYYLYEQYF.

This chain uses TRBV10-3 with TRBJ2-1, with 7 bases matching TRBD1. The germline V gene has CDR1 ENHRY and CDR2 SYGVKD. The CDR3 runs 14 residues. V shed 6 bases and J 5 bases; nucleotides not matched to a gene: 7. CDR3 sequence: CAIRGQVRNNEQFF. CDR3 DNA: TGTGCCATCAGAGGACAGGTTAGGAACAATGAGCAGTTCTTC.

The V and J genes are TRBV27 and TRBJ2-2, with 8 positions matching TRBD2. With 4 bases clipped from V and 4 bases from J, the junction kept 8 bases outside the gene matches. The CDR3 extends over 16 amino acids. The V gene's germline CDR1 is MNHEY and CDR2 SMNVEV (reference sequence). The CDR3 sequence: CASSYPRGAGTGELFF. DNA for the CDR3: TGTGCCAGCAGTTACCCGCGGGGGGCGGGCACCGGGGAGCTGTTTTTT.

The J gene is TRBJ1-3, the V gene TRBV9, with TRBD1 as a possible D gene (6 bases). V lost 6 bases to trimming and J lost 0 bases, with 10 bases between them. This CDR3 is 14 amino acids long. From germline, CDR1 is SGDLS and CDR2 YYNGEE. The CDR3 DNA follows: TGTGCCAGCAACAGGGTCGACTCTGGAAACACCATATATTTT. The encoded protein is CASNRVDSGNTIYF.

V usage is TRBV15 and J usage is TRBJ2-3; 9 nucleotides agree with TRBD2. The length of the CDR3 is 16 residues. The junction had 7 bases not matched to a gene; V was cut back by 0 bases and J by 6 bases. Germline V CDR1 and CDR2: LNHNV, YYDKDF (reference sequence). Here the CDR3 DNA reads TGTGCCACCAGCAGAGATAGCATAGCGGGAGCGGATACGCAGTATTTT. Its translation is CATSRDSIAGADTQYF.

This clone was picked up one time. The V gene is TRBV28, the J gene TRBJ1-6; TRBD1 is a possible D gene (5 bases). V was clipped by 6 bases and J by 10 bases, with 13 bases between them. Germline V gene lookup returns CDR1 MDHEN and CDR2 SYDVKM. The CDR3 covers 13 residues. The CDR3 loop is CASSLDTNSPLHF. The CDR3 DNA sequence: TGTGCCAGCAGCCTGGACACAAACTCACCCCTCCACTTT. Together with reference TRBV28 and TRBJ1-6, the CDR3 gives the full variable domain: DVKVTQSSRYLVKRTGEKVFLECVQDMDHENMFWYRQDPGLGLRLIYFSYDVKMKEKGDIPEGYSVSREKKERFSLILESASTNQTSMYLCASSLDTNSPLHFGNGTRLTVT.

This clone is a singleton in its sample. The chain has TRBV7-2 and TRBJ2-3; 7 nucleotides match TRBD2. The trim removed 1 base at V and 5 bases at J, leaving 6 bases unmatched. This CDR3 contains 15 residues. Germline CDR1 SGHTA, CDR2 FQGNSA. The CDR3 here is CASSLGGGQGDTQYF. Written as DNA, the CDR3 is TGTGCCAGCAGCTTAGGGGGAGGGCAGGGAGATACGCAGTATTTT. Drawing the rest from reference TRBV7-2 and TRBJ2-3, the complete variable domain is GAGVSQSPSNKVTEKGKDVELRCDPISGHTALYWYRQSLGQGLEFLIYFQGNSAPDKSGLPSDRFSAERTGGSVSTLTIQRTQQEDSAVYLCASSLGGGQGDTQYFGPGTRLTVL.

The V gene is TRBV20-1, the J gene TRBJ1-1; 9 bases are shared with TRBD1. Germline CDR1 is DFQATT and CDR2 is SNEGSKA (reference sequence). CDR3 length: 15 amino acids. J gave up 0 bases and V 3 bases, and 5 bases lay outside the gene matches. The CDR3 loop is CSASNGQGLNTEAFF. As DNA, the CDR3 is TGCAGTGCTAGTAACGGACAGGGGCTGAACACTGAAGCTTTCTTT.

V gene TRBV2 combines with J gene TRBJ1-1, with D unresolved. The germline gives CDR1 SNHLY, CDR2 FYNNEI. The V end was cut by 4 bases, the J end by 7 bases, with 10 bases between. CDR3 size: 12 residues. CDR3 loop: CASSAAGYEAFF. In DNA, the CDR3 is TGTGCCAGCAGTGCCGCGGGTTATGAAGCTTTCTTT. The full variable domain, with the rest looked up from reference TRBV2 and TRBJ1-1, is EPEVTQTPSHQVTQMGQEVILRCVPISNHLYFYWYRQILGQKVEFLVSFYNNEISEKSEIFDDQFSVERPDGSNFTLKIRSTKLEDSAMYFCASSAAGYEAFFGQGTRLTVV.

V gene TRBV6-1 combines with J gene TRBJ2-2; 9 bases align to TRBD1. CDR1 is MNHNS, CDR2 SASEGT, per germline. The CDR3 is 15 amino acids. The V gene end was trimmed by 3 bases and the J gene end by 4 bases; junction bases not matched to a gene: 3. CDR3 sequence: CASSEGQGATGELFF. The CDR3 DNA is TGTGCCAGCAGTGAGGGACAGGGAGCCACCGGGGAGCTGTTTTTT.

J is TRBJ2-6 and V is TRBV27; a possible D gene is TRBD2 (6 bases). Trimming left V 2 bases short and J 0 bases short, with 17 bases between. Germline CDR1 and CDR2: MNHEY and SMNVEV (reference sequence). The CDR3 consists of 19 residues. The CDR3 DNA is TGTGCCAGCAGTTTAATCCGGCGGGACCGGGGCTCTGGGGCCAACGTCCTGACTTTC. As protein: CASSLIRRDRGSGANVLTF.

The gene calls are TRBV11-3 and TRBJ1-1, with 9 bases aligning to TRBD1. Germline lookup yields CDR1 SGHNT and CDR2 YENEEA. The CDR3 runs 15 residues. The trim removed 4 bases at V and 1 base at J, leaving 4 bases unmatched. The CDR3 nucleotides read TGTGCCAGCAGCTCAGGGACAGGGAGGAACACTGAAGCTTTCTTT. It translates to CASSSGTGRNTEAFF.